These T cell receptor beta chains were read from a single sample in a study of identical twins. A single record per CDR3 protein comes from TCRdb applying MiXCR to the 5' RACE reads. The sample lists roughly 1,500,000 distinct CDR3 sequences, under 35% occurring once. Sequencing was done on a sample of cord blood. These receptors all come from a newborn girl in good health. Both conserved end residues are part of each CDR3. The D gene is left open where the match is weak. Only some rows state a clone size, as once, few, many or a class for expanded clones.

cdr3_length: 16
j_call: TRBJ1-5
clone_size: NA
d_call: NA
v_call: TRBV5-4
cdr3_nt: TGTGCCAGCAGCTTGGGCGGGGGCGCTAAAAATCAGCCCCAGCATTTT
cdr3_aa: CASSLGGGAKNQPQHF

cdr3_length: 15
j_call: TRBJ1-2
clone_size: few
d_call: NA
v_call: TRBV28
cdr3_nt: TGTGCCAGCAGTTTACGACCGGACGGAAACTATGGCTACACCTTC
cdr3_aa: CASSLRPDGNYGYTF

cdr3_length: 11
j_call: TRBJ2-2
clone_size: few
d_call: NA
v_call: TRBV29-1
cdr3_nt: TGCAGCGTTTGGAACACCGGGGAGCTGTTTTTT
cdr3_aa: CSVWNTGELFF

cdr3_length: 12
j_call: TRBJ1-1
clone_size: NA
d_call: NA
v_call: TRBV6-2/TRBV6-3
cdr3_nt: TGTGCCATTAGTAGGGGGAACACTGAAGCTTTCTTT
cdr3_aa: CAISRGNTEAFF

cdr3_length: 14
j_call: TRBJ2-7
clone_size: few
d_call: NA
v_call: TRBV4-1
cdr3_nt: TGCGCCAGCAGCCAAGAAGAGAGGGCCTACGAGCAGTACTTC
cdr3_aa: CASSQEERAYEQYF

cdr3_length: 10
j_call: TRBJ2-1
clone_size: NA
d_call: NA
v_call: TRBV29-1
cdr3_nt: TGCAGCGTTGAACTAGAGACCCAGTTCTTC
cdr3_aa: CSVELETQFF

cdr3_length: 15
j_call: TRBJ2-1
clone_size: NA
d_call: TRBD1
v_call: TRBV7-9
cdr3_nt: TGTGCCAGCAACTTGGGACAGGGCAACGTCGATGAGCAGTTCTTC
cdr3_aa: CASNLGQGNVDEQFF

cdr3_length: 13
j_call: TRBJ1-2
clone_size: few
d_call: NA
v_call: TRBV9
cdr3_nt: TGTGCCAGCAGCCAAGGCGGCGGGAGGGGCTACACCTTC
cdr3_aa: CASSQGGGRGYTF

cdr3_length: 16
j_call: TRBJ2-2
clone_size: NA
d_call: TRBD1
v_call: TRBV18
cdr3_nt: TGTGCCAGCTCACCTACAGGGGGAATTTTCGCCGGGGAGCTGTTTTTT
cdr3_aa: CASSPTGGIFAGELFF

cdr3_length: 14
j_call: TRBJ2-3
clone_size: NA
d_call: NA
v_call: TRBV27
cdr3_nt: TGTGCCAGCAGTTTATCGCGGAGTCGAGATACGCAGTATTTT
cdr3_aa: CASSLSRSRDTQYF

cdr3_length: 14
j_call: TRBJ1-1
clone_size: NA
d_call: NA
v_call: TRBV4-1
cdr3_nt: TGCGCCAGCAGCCAAGAGGGGGGGACCACTGAAGCTTTCTTT
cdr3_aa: CASSQEGGTTEAFF

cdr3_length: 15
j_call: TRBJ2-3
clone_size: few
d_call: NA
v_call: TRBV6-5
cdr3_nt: TGTGCCAGCAGCTGGACTCCGGCGGTCACAGATACGCAGTATTTT
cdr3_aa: CASSWTPAVTDTQYF

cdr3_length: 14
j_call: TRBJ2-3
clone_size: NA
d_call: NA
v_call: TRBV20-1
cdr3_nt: TGCAGTGCTCGGGACTCCCCACTCACAGATACGCAGTATTTT
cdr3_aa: CSARDSPLTDTQYF

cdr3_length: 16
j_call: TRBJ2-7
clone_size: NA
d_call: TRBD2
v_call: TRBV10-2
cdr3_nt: TGCGCCAGCAGTGAGTCTCGGGTAGCGGGGGGTTACGAGCAGTACTTC
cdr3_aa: CASSESRVAGGYEQYF

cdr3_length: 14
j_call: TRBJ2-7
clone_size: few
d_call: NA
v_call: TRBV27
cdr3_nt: TGTGCCAGCAGTCCCCGGGCAGTCCCCTACGAGCAGTACTTC
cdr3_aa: CASSPRAVPYEQYF

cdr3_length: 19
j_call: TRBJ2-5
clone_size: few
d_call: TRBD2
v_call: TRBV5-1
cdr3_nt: TGCGCCAGCAGCCTGTCTCGCGGGAGTTCCTCTCCTAGCCAAGAGACCCAGTACTTC
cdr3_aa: CASSLSRGSSSPSQETQYF

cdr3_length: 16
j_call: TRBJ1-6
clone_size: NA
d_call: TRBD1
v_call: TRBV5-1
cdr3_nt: TGCGCCAGCAGCTTGGACGGCGGGACAGGTTCTTCACCCCTCCACTTT
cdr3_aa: CASSLDGGTGSSPLHF

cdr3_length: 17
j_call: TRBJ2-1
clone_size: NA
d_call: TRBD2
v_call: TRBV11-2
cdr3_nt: TGTGCCAGCAGCTTTTTTGGGCGGGGGGGCCCCTGGAATGAGCAGTTCTTC
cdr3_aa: CASSFFGRGGPWNEQFF

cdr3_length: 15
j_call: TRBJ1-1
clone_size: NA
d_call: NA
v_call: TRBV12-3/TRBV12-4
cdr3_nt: TGTGCCAGCAGTTTACTTTTCGGGGCGAGGACTGAAGCTTTCTTT
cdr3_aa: CASSLLFGARTEAFF

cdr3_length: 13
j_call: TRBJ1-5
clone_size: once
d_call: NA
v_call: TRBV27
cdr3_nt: TGTGCCAGCAGTTACTTCGGGGGTCAGCCCCAGCATTTT
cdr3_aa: CASSYFGGQPQHF

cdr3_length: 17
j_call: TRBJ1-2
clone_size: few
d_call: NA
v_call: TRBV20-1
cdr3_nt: TGCAGTACAATTATGACCCTTTTCGGGGGCACTAACTATGGCTACACCTTC
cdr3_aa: CSTIMTLFGGTNYGYTF

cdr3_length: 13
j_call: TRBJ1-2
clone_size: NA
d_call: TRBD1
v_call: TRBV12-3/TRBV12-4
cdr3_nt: TGTGCCAGCAGTCTAGACAGGGTCTGGGGCTACACCTTC
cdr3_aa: CASSLDRVWGYTF

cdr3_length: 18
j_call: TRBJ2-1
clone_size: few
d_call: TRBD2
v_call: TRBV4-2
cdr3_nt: TGTGCCAGCAGCTCTGAGATAGCGGGGGGAAGCTCCTACAATGAGCAGTTCTTC
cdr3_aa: CASSSEIAGGSSYNEQFF

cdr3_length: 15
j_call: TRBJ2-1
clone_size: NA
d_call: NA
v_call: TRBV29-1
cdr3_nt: TGCAGCGTTGAAACCTCCGGGAGAGACTACAGTGAGCAGTTCTTC
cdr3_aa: CSVETSGRDYSEQFF

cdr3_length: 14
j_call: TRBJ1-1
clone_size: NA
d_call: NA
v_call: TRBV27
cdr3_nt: TGTGCCAGCAGTTCCCTCCAGGGTTTCACTGAAGCTTTCTTT
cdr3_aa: CASSSLQGFTEAFF

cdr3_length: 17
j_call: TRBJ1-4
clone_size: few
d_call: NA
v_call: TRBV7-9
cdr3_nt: TGTGCCAGCAGCTTAGCGTCATCAGGGGCTGAGGGTGAAAAACTGTTTTTT
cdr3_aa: CASSLASSGAEGEKLFF

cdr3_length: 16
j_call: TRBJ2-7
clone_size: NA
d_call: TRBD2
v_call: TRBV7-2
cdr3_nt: TGTGCCAGCAGACGACTAGCGGGATTAAGCTCCTACGAGCAGTACTTC
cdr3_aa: CASRRLAGLSSYEQYF

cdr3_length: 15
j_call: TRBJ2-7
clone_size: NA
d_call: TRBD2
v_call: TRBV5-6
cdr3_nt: TGTGCCAGCAGCTTGGCTAGCGGGGTGACCAATGAGCAGTACTTC
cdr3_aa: CASSLASGVTNEQYF

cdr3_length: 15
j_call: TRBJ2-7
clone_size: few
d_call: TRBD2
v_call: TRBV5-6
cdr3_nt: TGTGCCAGCAGCCGTCTAACTACTAGCGTTGGCGAGCAGTACTTC
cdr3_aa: CASSRLTTSVGEQYF

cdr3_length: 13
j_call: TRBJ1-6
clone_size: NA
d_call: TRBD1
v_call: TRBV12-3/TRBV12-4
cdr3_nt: TGTGCCAGCAGTTCCGGGACAGGGCTCACCCCCCACTTT
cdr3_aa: CASSSGTGLTPHF

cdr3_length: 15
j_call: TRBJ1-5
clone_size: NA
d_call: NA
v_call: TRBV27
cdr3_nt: TGTGCCAGCAGTCCAGACGGGGGCGCGAATCAGCCCCAGCATTTT
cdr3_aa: CASSPDGGANQPQHF

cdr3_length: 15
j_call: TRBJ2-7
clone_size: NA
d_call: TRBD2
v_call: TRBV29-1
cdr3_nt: TGCAGCGTTGTTAGGCTAGCGGGAGCCCACAATGAGCAGTACTTC
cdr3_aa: CSVVRLAGAHNEQYF

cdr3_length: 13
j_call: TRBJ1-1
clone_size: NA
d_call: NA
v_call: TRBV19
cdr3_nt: TGTGCCAGTAGTACGGCCTGGGACACTGAAGCTTTCTTT
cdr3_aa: CASSTAWDTEAFF

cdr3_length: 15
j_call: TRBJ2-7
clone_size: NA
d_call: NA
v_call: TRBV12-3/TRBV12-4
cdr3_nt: TGTGCCAGCAGTCCACGAGCCAGACAGCCCTACGAGCAGTACTTC
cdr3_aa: CASSPRARQPYEQYF

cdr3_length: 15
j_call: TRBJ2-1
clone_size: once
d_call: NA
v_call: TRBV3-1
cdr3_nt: TGTGCCAGCAGCCAAGTGCCCGGACGGGTAGATGAGCAGTTCTTC
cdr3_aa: CASSQVPGRVDEQFF

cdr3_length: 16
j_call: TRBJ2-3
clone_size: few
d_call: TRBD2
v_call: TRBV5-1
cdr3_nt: TGCGCCAGCAGCTTGGCGTGGCGGGGGAGTGGAGATACGCAGTATTTT
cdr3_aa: CASSLAWRGSGDTQYF

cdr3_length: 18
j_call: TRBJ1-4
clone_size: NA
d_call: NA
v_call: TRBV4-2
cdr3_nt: TGTGCCAGCAGCCAAGATGACGGGAGGTGGAAGGCTAATGAAAAACTGTTTTTT
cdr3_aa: CASSQDDGRWKANEKLFF

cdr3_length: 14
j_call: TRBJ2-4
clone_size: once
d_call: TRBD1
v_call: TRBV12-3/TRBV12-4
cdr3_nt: TGTGCCGGCAGCCCAGGACAGGGGGCAAACATTCAGTACTTC
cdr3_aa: CAGSPGQGANIQYF

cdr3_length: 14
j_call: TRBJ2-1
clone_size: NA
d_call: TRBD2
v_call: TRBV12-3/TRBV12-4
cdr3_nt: TGTGCCAGCAGTTCATCAGGGACTAGTAGTGAGCAGTTCTTC
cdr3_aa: CASSSSGTSSEQFF

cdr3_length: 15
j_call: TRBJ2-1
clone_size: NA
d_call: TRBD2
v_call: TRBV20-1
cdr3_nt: TGCAGTGCCGAGCCGGGACTAGCGCGTTACAATGAGCAGTTCTTC
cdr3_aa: CSAEPGLARYNEQFF

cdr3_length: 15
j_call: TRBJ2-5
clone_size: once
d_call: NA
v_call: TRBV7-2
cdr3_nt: TGTGCCAGCAGCTTATATCGGCGGCGATACAATGAGCAGTACTTC
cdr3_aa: CASSLYRRRYNEQYF

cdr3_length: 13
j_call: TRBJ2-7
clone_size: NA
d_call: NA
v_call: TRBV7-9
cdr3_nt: TGTGCCAGCAGACCAACCGAGGGATACGAGCAGTACTTC
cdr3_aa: CASRPTEGYEQYF

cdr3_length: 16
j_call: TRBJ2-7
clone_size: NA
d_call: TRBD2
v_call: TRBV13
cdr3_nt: TGTGCCAGCAGCTTGGGCGGCGGGGGGGCATCCTACGAGCAGTACTTC
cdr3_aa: CASSLGGGGASYEQYF

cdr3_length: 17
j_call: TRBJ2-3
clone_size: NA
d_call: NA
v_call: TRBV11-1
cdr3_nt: TGTGCCAGCAGCTTAGAGCGCCCAAAGGGGTGGGCAGATACGCAGTATTTT
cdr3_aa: CASSLERPKGWADTQYF

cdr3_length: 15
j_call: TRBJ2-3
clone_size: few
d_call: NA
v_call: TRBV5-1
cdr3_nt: TGCGCCAGCAGCCCAATAGGGATGGGCACAGATACGCAGTATTTT
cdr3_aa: CASSPIGMGTDTQYF

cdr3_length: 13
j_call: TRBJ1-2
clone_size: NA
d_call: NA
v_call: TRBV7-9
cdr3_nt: TGTGCCAGCAGCTTAGCGGGGCAGGATGGCTACACCTTC
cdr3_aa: CASSLAGQDGYTF

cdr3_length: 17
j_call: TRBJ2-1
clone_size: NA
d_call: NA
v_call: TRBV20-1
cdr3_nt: TGCAGTGGGTTTTCAGGGGTAAAAAGCGGCCTTAACAATGAGCAGTTCTTC
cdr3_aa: CSGFSGVKSGLNNEQFF

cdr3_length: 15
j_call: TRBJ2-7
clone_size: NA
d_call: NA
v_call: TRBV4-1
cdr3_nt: TGCGCCAGCAGCCAGGTGGCACCCCCTTCCTACGAGCAGTACTTC
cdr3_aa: CASSQVAPPSYEQYF

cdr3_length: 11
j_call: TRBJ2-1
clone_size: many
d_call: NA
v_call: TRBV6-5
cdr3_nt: TGTGCCAGCATGACGGGTAATGAGCAGTTCTTC
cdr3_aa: CASMTGNEQFF

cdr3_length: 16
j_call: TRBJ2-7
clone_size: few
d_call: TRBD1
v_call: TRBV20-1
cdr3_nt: TGCAGTGCTAGAGACTCCATCTCGGGACAGCGCTACGAGCAGTACTTC
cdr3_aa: CSARDSISGQRYEQYF

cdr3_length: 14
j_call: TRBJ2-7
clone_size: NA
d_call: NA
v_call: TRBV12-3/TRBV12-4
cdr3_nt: TGTGCCAGCAGTACCCTGCTGGGGTTCCACGAGCAGTACTTC
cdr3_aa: CASSTLLGFHEQYF

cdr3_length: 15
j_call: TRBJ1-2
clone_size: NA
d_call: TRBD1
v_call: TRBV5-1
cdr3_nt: TGCGCCAGCAGTTCAAGGGCAGGGGGCAACTATGGCTACACCTTC
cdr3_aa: CASSSRAGGNYGYTF

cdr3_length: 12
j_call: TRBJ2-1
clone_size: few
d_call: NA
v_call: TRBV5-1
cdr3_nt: TGCGCCAGCAGCTACCATAACAATGAGCAGTTCTTC
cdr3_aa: CASSYHNNEQFF

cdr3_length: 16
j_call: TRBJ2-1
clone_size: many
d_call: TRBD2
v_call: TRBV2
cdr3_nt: TGTGCCAGCAGTGAGAGACTAGCCCCCAGGCGCAATGAGCAGTTCTTC
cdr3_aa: CASSERLAPRRNEQFF